This TCR beta chain is from a study of fetal regulatory T cell absence and autoimmunity. Across the whole study: IPEX patients had exocrine pancreas autoimmunity without clinical diabetes. Study-level points and caveats: Oligoclonal TCR enrichment in pancreas over cord blood reached over 100-fold for some clones. TRB gene family usage was broadly similar in cord blood and pancreas.

The survey-level immunoSEQ assay was used. Sequenced by immunoSEQ multiplex PCR; TCRdb stores in-frame clones only, minus some. The sample lists 95,000 to 100,000 clones; approximately 75% were seen once. CDR1 and CDR2 (germline): PRHDT, FYEKMQ (reference sequence). The trim removed 0 bases at V and 5 bases at J, leaving 7 bases unmatched. The CDR3 length is 16 residues. Comments on this clone: Its matching antigen is unknown.

This sequence originates from a male donor with IPEX syndrome. The genes are TRBV13 and TRBJ2-5, with 9 bases identical to TRBD2. The sample consisted of pancreas tissue. CDR3 coding DNA: TGTGCCAGCAGCTTAGGGGCGGGGGGGCCGACCGAGACCCAGTACTTC. As protein: CASSLGAGGPTETQYF.